The clone carrying this T cell receptor (beta chain) was picked up one time. The record originates from a study of radiation and T cells in renal cell carcinoma. CDR1 and CDR2 from the germline V gene are SEHNR and FQNEAQ (reference sequence). There are 12 residues in the CDR3. V lost 10 bases and J lost 0, with 10 bases in between. Generated by immunoSEQ multiplex PCR, the TCRdb table keeps only in-frame clones and is missing some. Of 50,000 to 65,000 clones in the sample, more than 60% were seen once. Time point meaning: blood 4 weeks post-SBRT, at nephrectomy. Noted treatment: 15 Gy SBRT to primary tumor, nephrectomy 4 weeks later. Nephrectomy followed 15 Gy stereotactic body radiation by 4 weeks.

This specimen consisted of blood, obtained from a patient whose treatment included radiotherapy and nephrectomy. This receptor was obtained from a man between 60 and 75 years old with renal cell carcinoma. The chain is built from TRBV7-9 and TRBJ2-7, with D perhaps given as TRBD1 or TRBD2 (6 bases each). CDR3 in DNA: TGTGCCATAAGGGGGGCCTCCTACGAGCAGTACTTC. Its protein product is CAIRGASYEQYF.